This T cell receptor (beta chain) is from a study of blood T cell repertoires in COVID-19 (dated by TCRdb to the early 2020s). About the investigation overall: The collaborator samples originated in the United States, Italy and Spain and spanned the acute and convalescent phases of COVID-19. The material from the prospective study consisted of cDNA or gDNA derived from T cells, B-cell-depleted T cells, or PBMCs. The dataset comprised deeply sampled blood TCRbeta repertoires from subjects exposed to, actively infected with, or recovered from COVID-19. A freely available public database, intended as a resource for researchers studying the immune response to SARS-CoV-2, is where the repertoires were released. The samples were drawn from the first 160 participants of the ongoing ImmuneRACE study and from roughly 1,300 subjects provided by 6 global collaborators. Sample metadata almost always included a de-identified subject ID, COVID-19 status, age in years and sex. Where HLA class I and class II types were available, the types were taken from metadata supplied by the sample provider, not from assay-based typing. The research as a whole found: The amount of clinical and demographic metadata varied by source and participant and was provided uncurated.

TCRbeta CDR3 regions were amplified from genomic DNA by means of the immunoSEQ Assay, a bias-controlled multiplex PCR. The authors' pipeline ran thus. Within the assay, amplification of reference gene primers was used to estimate how many nucleated cells each sample contained. To quantify the absolute abundance of each unique TCRbeta CDR3 rearrangement, sequence reads were collapsed and filtered. For each sample, productive Simpson clonality was calculated as the square root of Simpson's diversity index across productive rearrangements. TCRdb took this table from immuneACCESS and kept in-frame rearrangements with V and J called. Such tables lack part of the clones; where checked against another copy, unresolved V genes explain under half of the gap, and the rest is unexplained. The DNA was the basis for D and trimming; V, J and clone size are from that table. The sample table lists approximately 110,000 clones, approximately 89% of them with a count of one. Roughly 3% of the sample is held by the ten biggest clonotypes.

One collaborating source in Seattle enrolled patients during active infection and followed them longitudinally through the course of disease. Whole blood was collected in K2EDTA tubes by collaborating institutions according to the institutions' own protocols. For TCRbeta analysis, collaborators shipped samples in one of three forms: frozen whole blood, isolated PBMCs, or DNA extracted from either of those sample types. The CDR3 has 14 amino acids, counting the end cysteine and phenylalanine. Here the CDR3 DNA is all that survives: 42 bases in frame from base 1. As encoded in the germline V gene, CDR1 is SQVTM while CDR2 is ANQGSEA. V was cut back by 4 bases and J by 4 bases, leaving a gap of 13 bases between them. About this clone: It has no known antigen specificity. Base qualities were left out, and no much larger clone turns up one base away.

Sequenced material: peripheral blood. Recombination connected TRBV29-1 to TRBJ2-2; a tentative D match to TRBD1 spans 6 bases. This TCR came from a woman older than 75 with COVID-19, enrolled during active disease. The DNA is TGCAGCGTTGGACAGGTCGGTAGCACCGGGGAGCTGTTTTTT. This is translated as CSVGQVGSTGELFF.